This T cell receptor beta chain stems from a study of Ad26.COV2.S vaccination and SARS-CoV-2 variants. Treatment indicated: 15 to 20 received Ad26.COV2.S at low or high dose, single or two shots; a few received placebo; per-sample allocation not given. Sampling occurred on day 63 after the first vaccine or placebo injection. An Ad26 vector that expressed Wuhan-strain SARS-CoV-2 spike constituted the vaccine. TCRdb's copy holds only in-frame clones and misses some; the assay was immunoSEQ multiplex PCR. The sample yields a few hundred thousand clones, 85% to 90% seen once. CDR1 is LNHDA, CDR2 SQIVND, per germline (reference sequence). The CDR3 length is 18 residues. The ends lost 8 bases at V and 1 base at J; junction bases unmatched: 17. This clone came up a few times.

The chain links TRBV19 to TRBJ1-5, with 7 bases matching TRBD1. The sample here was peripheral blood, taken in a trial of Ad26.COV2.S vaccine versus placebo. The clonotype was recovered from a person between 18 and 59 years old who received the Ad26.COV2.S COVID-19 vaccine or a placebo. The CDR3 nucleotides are TGTGCCAGTCATCCGACAGGGACAGAAATAGGAAGCAATCAGCCCCAGCATTTT. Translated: CASHPTGTEIGSNQPQHF.